A selection of T cell receptor beta chains follows, all from one sample in a study of T cells in localized non-small cell lung cancer. Sequencing was performed with immunoSEQ multiplex PCR; in TCRdb, only in-frame clones are kept and a portion is missing. The sample records under 3,500 clones, around a quarter being singletons. The sample here was normal lung tissue next to the tumor, taken before any cancer treatment. The receptor source for this set is a man aged 40 to 70 with stage I lung adenocarcinoma. Each CDR3 is given with its conserved first and last residue.

v_call,j_call,cdr3_aa
TRBV5-1,TRBJ2-1,CASSLDSTGSYNEQFF
TRBV6-1,TRBJ2-3,CASSEGGQANTQYF
TRBV5-1,TRBJ1-1,CASSLGAMNTEAFF
TRBV9,TRBJ1-4,CASRSGVRNEKLFF
TRBV19,TRBJ1-1,CASSMLGLGTEAFF
TRBV9,TRBJ1-2,CASSEEVNYGYTF
TRBV14,TRBJ1-2,CASSQGIGGVWGYTF
TRBV9,TRBJ2-1,CASSVGVGGRTSGAPTEQFF
TRBV19,TRBJ1-1,CASTGNRDTEAFF
TRBV25-1,TRBJ1-2,CASSDRHAINYGYTF
TRBV6-8,TRBJ1-4,CASSEGATNEKLFF
TRBV6-8,TRBJ2-7,CASSRGQRSYEQYF
TRBV4-1,TRBJ2-6,CASSQGEGSGANVLTF
TRBV2,TRBJ1-2,CASSADRGLYGYTF
TRBV6-8,TRBJ1-2,CASSFQGGNSGYTF
TRBV6-8,TRBJ1-4,CASSDCPSLLVDNEKLFF
TRBV9,TRBJ1-1,CASSKSTGVGTEAFF
TRBV5-1,TRBJ2-2,CASSWRQGDTGELFF
TRBV12-5,TRBJ2-3,CASTWSRSTDTQYF
TRBV1,TRBJ2-5,CASSPRGFQETQYF
TRBV9,TRBJ1-4,CASIYPGEKLFF
TRBV11-3,TRBJ2-3,CASTPGLAGFTDTQYF
TRBV6-8,TRBJ1-1,CASSERGQNTEAFF
TRBV11-1,TRBJ1-3,CASSISPLYSPGNTIYF
TRBV6-8,TRBJ2-2,CASKGSQGGTGELFF
TRBV11-3,TRBJ1-6,CASSLSGAVNSPLHF
TRBV11-3,TRBJ2-1,CASRSGTTTYNEQFF
TRBV10-2,TRBJ2-3,CASRGGGDTQYF
TRBV11-3,TRBJ2-2,CASSFGGLAGQTGELFF
TRBV9,TRBJ1-2,CASSETPRGARTNYGYTF
TRBV30,TRBJ1-1,CAWSALPQGGNTEAFF
TRBV9,TRBJ2-2,CASSVEVRPNTGELFF
TRBV18,TRBJ2-2,CASSPPFGRNTGELFF
TRBV11-3,TRBJ2-5,CASSLVKREVQETQYF
TRBV9,TRBJ2-7,CASNLLAGEGEQYF
TRBV11-3,TRBJ1-5,CASSQVSQSDQPQHF
TRBV1,TRBJ2-7,CASSQGGSGRSYEQYF
TRBV10-3,TRBJ1-5,CAISDSNQPQHF
TRBV15,TRBJ1-1,CATSRGRKDRVGHYTEAFF
TRBV19,TRBJ2-2,CASSPGLAGGYMAGELFF
TRBV11-3,TRBJ2-3,CASRRGQGRADTQYF
TRBV5-1,TRBJ2-2,CASSQDTGGGGDTGELFF
TRBV11-3,TRBJ1-5,CASSLGQGGNQPQHF
TRBV5-1,TRBJ1-1,CASSLPSWEDGTEAFF
TRBV18,TRBJ1-1,CASSPYRTGLVGTEAFF
TRBV11-3,TRBJ1-1,CASSLVGSNTEAFF
TRBV19,TRBJ1-2,CASSGTGQNYGYTF
TRBV5-1,TRBJ2-5,CASSPQPGGGGETQYF
TRBV6-8,TRBJ2-1,CAILGQGANEQFF
TRBV11-3,TRBJ1-5,CASSLSLGGNQPQHF
TRBV9,TRBJ2-1,CASSAPSGSYNEQFF